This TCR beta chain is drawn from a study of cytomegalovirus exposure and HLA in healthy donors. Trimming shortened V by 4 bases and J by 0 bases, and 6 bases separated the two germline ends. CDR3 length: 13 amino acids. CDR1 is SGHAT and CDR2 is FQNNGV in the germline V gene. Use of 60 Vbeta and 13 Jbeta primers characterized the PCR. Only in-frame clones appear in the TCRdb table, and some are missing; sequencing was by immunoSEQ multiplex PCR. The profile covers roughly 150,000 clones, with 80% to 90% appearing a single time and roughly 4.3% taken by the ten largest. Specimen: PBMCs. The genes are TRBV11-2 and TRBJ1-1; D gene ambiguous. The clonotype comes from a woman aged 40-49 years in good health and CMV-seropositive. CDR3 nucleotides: TGTGCCAGCAGCTCGGGAATGAACACTGAAGCTTTCTTT. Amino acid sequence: CASSSGMNTEAFF.